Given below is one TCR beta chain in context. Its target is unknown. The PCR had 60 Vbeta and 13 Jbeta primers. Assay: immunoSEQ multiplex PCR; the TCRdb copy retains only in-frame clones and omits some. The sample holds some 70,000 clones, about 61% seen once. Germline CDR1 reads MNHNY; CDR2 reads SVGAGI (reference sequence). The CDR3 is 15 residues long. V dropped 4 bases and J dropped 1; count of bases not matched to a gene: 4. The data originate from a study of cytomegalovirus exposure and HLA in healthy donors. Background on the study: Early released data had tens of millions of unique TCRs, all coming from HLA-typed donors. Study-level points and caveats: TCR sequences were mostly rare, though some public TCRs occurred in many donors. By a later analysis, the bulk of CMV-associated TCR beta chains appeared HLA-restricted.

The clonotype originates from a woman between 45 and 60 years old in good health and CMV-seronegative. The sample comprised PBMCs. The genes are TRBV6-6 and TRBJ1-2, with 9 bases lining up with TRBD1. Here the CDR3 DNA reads TGTGCCAGCAGTTCCGCGGGACAGGGTAACTATGGCTACACCTTC. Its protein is CASSSAGQGNYGYTF.